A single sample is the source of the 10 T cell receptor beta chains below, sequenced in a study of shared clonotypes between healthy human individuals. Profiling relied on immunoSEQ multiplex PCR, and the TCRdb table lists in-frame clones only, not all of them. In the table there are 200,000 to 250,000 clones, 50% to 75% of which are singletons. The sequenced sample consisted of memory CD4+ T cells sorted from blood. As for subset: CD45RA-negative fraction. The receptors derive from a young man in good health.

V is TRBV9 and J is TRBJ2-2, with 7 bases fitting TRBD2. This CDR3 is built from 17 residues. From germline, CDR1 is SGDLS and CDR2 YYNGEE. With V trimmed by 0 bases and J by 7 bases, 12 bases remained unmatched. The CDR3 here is CASSVAPGLAGGGELFF. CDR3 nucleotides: TGTGCCAGCAGCGTAGCCCCCGGGTTAGCGGGCGGCGGGGAGCTGTTTTTT.

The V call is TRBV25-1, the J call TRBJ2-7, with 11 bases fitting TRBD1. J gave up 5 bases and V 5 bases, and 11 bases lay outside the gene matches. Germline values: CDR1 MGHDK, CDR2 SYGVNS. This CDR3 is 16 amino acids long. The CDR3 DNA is TGTGCCAGCAGTAAGGGCGTAAGGACAGGGGGCGACGAGCAGTACTTC. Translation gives CASSKGVRTGGDEQYF.

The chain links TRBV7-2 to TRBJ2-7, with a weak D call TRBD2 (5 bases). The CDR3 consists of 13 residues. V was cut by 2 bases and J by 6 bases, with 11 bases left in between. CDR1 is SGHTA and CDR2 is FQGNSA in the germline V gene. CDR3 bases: TGTGCCAGCAGCTTAACCGGGGTCGGCGAGCAGTACTTC. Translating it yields CASSLTGVGEQYF.

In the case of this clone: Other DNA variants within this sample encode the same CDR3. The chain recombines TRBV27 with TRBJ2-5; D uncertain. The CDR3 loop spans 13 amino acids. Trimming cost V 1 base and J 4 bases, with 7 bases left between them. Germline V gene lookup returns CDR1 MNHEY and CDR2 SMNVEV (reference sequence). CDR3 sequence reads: CASSLLGPETQYF. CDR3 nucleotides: TGTGCCAGCAGTTTATTGGGTCCAGAGACCCAGTACTTC.

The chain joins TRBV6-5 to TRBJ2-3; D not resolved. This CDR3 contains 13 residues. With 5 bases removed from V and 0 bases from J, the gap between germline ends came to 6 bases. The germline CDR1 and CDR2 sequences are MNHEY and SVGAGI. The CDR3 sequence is CASSKRSTDTQYF. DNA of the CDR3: TGTGCCAGCAGTAAGAGGAGCACAGATACGCAGTATTTT.

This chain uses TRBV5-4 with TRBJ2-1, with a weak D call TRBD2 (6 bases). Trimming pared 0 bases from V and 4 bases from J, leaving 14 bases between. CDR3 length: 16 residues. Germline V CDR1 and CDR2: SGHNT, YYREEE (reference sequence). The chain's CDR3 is CASSLGRRDLYNEQFF. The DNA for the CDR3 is TGTGCCAGCAGCTTGGGAAGGCGGGACTTATACAATGAGCAGTTCTTC.

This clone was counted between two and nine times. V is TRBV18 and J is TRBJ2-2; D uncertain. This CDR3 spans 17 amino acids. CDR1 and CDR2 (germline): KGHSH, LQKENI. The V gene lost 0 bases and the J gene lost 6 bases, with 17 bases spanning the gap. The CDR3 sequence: CASSPPLSVGAAGELFF. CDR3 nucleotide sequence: TGTGCCAGCTCACCACCCCTATCAGTTGGCGCGGCCGGGGAGCTGTTTTTT.

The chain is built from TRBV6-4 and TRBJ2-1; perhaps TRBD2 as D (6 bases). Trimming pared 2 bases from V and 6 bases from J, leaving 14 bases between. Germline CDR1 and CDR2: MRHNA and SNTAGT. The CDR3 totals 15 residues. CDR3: CASSDPLLAPNEQFF. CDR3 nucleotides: TGTGCCAGCAGTGACCCCCTCCTAGCGCCCAATGAGCAGTTCTTC.

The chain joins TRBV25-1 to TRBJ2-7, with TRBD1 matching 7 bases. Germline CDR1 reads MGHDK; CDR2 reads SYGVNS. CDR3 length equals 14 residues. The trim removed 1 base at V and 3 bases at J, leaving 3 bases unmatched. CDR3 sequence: CASSESTGDYEQYF. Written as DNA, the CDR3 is TGTGCCAGCAGTGAATCAACAGGGGACTACGAGCAGTACTTC.

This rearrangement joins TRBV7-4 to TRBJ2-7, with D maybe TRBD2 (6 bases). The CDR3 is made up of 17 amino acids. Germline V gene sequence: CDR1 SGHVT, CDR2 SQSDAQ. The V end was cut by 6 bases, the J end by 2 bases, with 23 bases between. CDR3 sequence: CASSQTLLATNAYEQYF. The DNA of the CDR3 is TGTGCCAGCAGTCAAACCCTCCTAGCGACTAATGCCTACGAGCAGTACTTC.